These T cell receptor beta chains were read from a single sample in a study of T cell repertoires in cytomegalovirus infection. MiXCR was run by TCRdb on the reads, yielding one entry per CDR3 protein. This sample yields nearly 650,000 distinct CDR3 sequences, of which roughly 26% are seen a single time; 7% to 9% belongs to the top ten. The sequencing sample was made of CD8+ T cells from PBMCs. The receptors shown here come from a human donor in good health (CMV status not recorded). Some clones in this sample may be carry-over from other donors' samples. Both conserved end residues are part of each CDR3. Expanded clones get a size class; other rows say once, few or many, or leave the size out.

NA	TRBV29-1	TRBJ2-3	CSERHSTDTQYF
many	TRBV7-3	TRBJ1-5	CASSSSLHLRDSGVQPQHF
few	TRBV29-1	TRBJ2-3	CSVYPAGDNTDTQYF
NA	TRBV18	TRBJ1-1	CASSPWSEALNTEAFF
few	TRBV7-3	TRBJ2-1	CASSSAGQGVNEQFF
many	TRBV11-2	TRBJ2-3	CASSFLGYESTDTQYF
NA	TRBV6-5	TRBJ2-1	CASSYGTRAEQFF
NA	TRBV7-9	TRBJ2-3	CASSSVDLEEDTQYF
few	TRBV6-2/TRBV6-3	TRBJ2-1	CASRKGTDNEQFF
many	TRBV7-8	TRBJ2-3	CASSLTVGGSTDTQYF
many	TRBV12-3/TRBV12-4	TRBJ1-2	CASSPTGPYGYTF
few	TRBV7-6	TRBJ2-3	CASSLRGDRSTDTQYF
few	TRBV15	TRBJ2-1	CATSVSGGSYNEQFF
few	TRBV11-2	TRBJ2-2	CASSLNNPGRNGELFF
NA	TRBV20-1	TRBJ2-1	CSARLAYNNEQFF
NA	TRBV24-1	TRBJ1-5	CATAPGTGNQPQHF
NA	TRBV28	TRBJ2-7	CASSLLGTAYEQYF
few	TRBV2	TRBJ2-7	CASRYDGGPEQYF
many	TRBV7-9	TRBJ1-5	CASSLGDSLFSNQPQHF
once	TRBV29-1	TRBJ2-2	CSVEGRGGDTGELFF
NA	TRBV14	TRBJ2-3	CASSQLPRDTQYF
NA	TRBV12-5	TRBJ2-5	CASAPDREETQYF
NA	TRBV5-4	TRBJ2-2	CASSALSGRGANTGELSF
many	TRBV7-8	TRBJ2-1	CASSFPRDSLNNEQFF
NA	TRBV2	TRBJ2-7	CASSDQTLNAYEQYF
many	TRBV15	TRBJ1-5	CATSTGPSNDISNQPQHF
NA	TRBV20-1	TRBJ2-7	CSARDRTDFNYEQYF
many	TRBV7-2	TRBJ2-3	CASNPAGTASPDTQYF
few	TRBV7-9	TRBJ2-1	CASSLAVGSDEQFF
NA	TRBV7-9	TRBJ1-4	CASSPSTKEKLFF
few	TRBV12-5	TRBJ2-7	CASGPTSYEQYF
NA	TRBV6-2/TRBV6-3	TRBJ2-3	CASSYVEGPGTDTQYF
NA	TRBV20-1	TRBJ2-3	CSAPEWDTQYF
NA	TRBV29-1	TRBJ2-7	CSVEDEGSAAYEQYF